These 9 T cell receptor beta chains were sequenced from one sample in a study of shared clonotypes between healthy human individuals. The method was immunoSEQ multiplex PCR; TCRdb's version includes in-frame clones alone and lacks a portion of them. This sample has 600,000 to 700,000 clones, with around four fifths found just once. The sequenced sample was memory CD4+ T cells sorted from blood. Subset meaning: CD45RA-negative fraction. The source is a woman aged 25 to 39 in good health.

V is TRBV7-2 and J is TRBJ2-7; no reliable D call. The CDR3 runs 13 residues. Trimming removed 7 bases at V and 5 bases at J, with 15 bases between. CDR1 is SGHTA, CDR2 FQGNSA, per germline. Here the CDR3 DNA reads TGTGCCAGCACCCGGCCGAGTTATGACGAGCAGTACTTC. It is translated as CASTRPSYDEQYF.

The V call is TRBV6-4, the J call TRBJ2-3, with 10 bases aligning to TRBD2. V trimming: 0 bases; J trimming: 6 bases; junction bases outside the gene matches: 6. This CDR3 spans 16 amino acids. Germline V gives CDR1 MRHNA, CDR2 SNTAGT. DNA for the CDR3: TGTGCCAGCAGTGACTCTCCTAGCGGGAGACCCGATACGCAGTATTTT. Amino acid sequence: CASSDSPSGRPDTQYF.

V is TRBV5-1 and J is TRBJ2-2; 8 nucleotides agree with TRBD1. With 5 bases clipped from V and 1 base from J, the junction kept 4 bases outside the gene matches. This CDR3 is 15 amino acids long. Looked up from germline, CDR1 is SGHRS and CDR2 is YFSETQ. CDR3 sequence (DNA): TGCGCCAGCAGGAGGACAGGGCAGAACACCGGGGAGCTGTTTTTT. Encoded protein: CASRRTGQNTGELFF.

With regard to this clone: Germline and junction disagree at one end, which may indicate a read error. This rearrangement joins TRBV5-1 to TRBJ2-1, with D uncertain. Germline V gene sequence: CDR1 SGHRS, CDR2 YFSETQ. This CDR3 has 15 amino acids. Written as DNA, the CDR3 is TGCGCCAGCAGATTGGACCAGAGCTCCTACAATGAGCAGTTCTTC. This codes for CASRLDQSSYNEQFF.

V gene TRBV27 combines with J gene TRBJ1-5; a weak D match, TRBD1 (5 bases). Germline lookup yields CDR1 MNHEY and CDR2 SMNVEV (reference sequence). The CDR3 extends over 16 amino acids. Trimming left V 6 bases short and J 5 bases short, with 20 bases between. CDR3 nucleotide sequence: TGTGCCAGCAGGGGGCGCGGGGTAGGGCACGATCAGCCCCAGCATTTT. As protein: CASRGRGVGHDQPQHF.

This chain joins TRBV29-1 and TRBJ2-7; the match to TRBD2 covers 11 bases. CDR1 and CDR2 (germline): SQVTM, ANQGSEA. With 8 bases clipped from V and 6 bases from J, the junction kept 6 bases outside the gene matches. There are 12 residues in the CDR3. The CDR3 DNA follows: TGCAGCATCCGACTAGCGGGACGCGAGCAGTACTTC. Amino acids: CSIRLAGREQYF.

The chain joins TRBV5-4 to TRBJ1-1; 8 nucleotides line up with TRBD1. With 0 bases clipped from V and 11 bases from J, the junction kept 15 bases outside the gene matches. Germline CDR1 SGHNT, CDR2 YYREEE (reference sequence). The CDR3 is 16 amino acids. The CDR3, as DNA: TGTGCCAGCAGCTTGGCTCGACAGGGGCGGTCTAGTTTGGCTTTCTTT. Translated, it gives CASSLARQGRSSLAFF.

This clone was seen only once. The chain has TRBV5-4 and TRBJ2-3; D call uncertain. This CDR3 is built from 15 residues. Looked up from germline, CDR1 is SGHNT and CDR2 is YYREEE (reference sequence). Trimming left V 2 bases short and J 4 bases short, with 14 bases between. CDR3 nucleotides: TGTGCCAGCAGCTTTGCCGTAGAAAGGTCAGATACGCAGTATTTT. Translating gives CASSFAVERSDTQYF.

J is TRBJ1-2 and V is TRBV19; TRBD1 matches 9 bases. After removal of 7 bases from V and 4 bases from J, the junction contained 10 bases not matched to a gene. This CDR3 region has 15 residues. Germline lookup yields CDR1 LNHDA and CDR2 SQIVND (reference sequence). The CDR3 DNA reads TGTGCCAGTAAACCCGGACAGGGGTTCATCTATGGCTACACCTTC. It encodes CASKPGQGFIYGYTF. Full variable domain (outside the CDR3, taken from reference TRBV19 and TRBJ1-2): DGGITQSPKYLFRKEGQNVTLSCEQNLNHDAMYWYRQDPGQGLRLIYYSQIVNDFQKGDIAEGYSVSREKKESFPLTVTSAQKNPTAFYLCASKPGQGFIYGYTFGSGTRLTVV.